The clone carrying this TCR beta chain was seen a single time. This sample was taken from a study of blood T cell repertoires in COVID-19. Repertoires were generated with immunoSEQ multiplex PCR, while TCRdb's copy carries only in-frame clones and drops some. The sample holds 300,000 or so clones, 70% to 90% seen once. CDR3 length: 14 amino acids. Germline CDR1 is SGHTA and CDR2 is FQGNSA. V was clipped by 5 bases and J by 1 base, with 8 bases between them. The source is a man in his sixties or seventies with acute or convalescent COVID-19. Sequencing was performed on peripheral blood. The gene calls are TRBV7-2 and TRBJ2-2; possible D gene TRBD2, 5 bases. The CDR3 DNA follows: TGTGCCAGCAGCCCAGCGGTGAACACCGGGGAGCTGTTTTTT. As protein: CASSPAVNTGELFF.